These 18 T cell receptor beta chains came from one sample sequenced in a study of STAT5B mutations in CD4+ large granular lymphocyte leukemia. Libraries were prepared by immunoSEQ multiplex PCR; TCRdb keeps only in-frame clonotypes and omits some of them. Of 30,000 to 35,000 clones in the sample, around 85% were seen once. The sample consisted of CD4+ T cells from blood buffy coats. These receptors originate from a human donor in good health.

The J gene is TRBJ2-7, the V gene TRBV10-3, with 7 positions matching TRBD2. V gave up 10 bases and J gave up 6 bases; unmatched junction bases: 12. The germline V gene encodes CDR1 ENHRY and CDR2 SYGVKD. The CDR3 has 13 residues. This CDR3 is CATGRGEGTEQYF. The CDR3 DNA is TGTGCCACCGGACGCGGGGAGGGGACCGAGCAGTACTTC.

In its sample, this clone was seen a few times. The CDR3, as DNA: TGTGCCAGCAGTGTGGGACTGCGTAACTATGGCTACACCTTC. It is translated as CASSVGLRNYGYTF. The chain links TRBV28 to TRBJ1-2; possible D gene TRBD1, 5 bases. The germline CDR1 and CDR2 sequences are MDHEN and SYDVKM. CDR3 length: 14 amino acids. Trimming left V 5 bases short and J 1 base short, with 11 bases between.

The chain is built from TRBV28 and TRBJ2-1; D is possibly TRBD1 (6 bases). Trimming stripped 6 bases from V and 4 bases from J, with 16 bases between. Germline V lookup: CDR1 MDHEN, CDR2 SYDVKM. This CDR3 spans 15 amino acids. The CDR3 protein is CASRPLARGYNEQFF. CDR3 DNA: TGTGCCAGCAGGCCCCTGGCAAGGGGGTACAATGAGCAGTTCTTC.

This clone was picked up a small number of times. CDR3: CSVDVGQGNIQYF. The CDR3 nucleotides read TGCAGCGTTGACGTGGGGCAGGGAAACATTCAGTACTTC. The chain has TRBV29-1 and TRBJ2-4, with D maybe TRBD1 (5 bases). The V end lost 3 bases, the J end lost 6 bases, and 12 bases lay between the germline ends. The CDR3 sequence is 13 residues long. Germline V CDR1 and CDR2: SQVTM, ANQGSEA. Based on the CDR3 plus reference TRBV29-1 and TRBJ2-4, the full variable domain is SAVISQKPSRDICQRGTSLTIQCQVDSQVTMMFWYRQQPGQSLTLIATANQGSEATYESGFVIDKFPISRPNLTFSTLTVSNMSPEDSSIYLCSVDVGQGNIQYFGAGTRLSVL.

V gene TRBV7-9 combines with J gene TRBJ1-4; D remains unclear. Germline CDR1 SEHNR, CDR2 FQNEAQ (reference sequence). The CDR3 is made up of 17 amino acids. Trimming cost V 3 bases and J 0 bases, with 14 bases left between them. In DNA form, the CDR3 reads TGTGCCAGCAGCTTTGAGCGTCTCAATGCAACTAATGAAAAACTGTTTTTT. It yields the protein CASSFERLNATNEKLFF.

This clone turned up a few times. The V call is TRBV7-2, the J call TRBJ2-7; no clear D gene. There are 15 residues in the CDR3. The germline V and J ends were trimmed by 7 bases and 7 bases, with 23 bases remaining between them. Germline values: CDR1 SGHTA, CDR2 FQGNSA. This CDR3 reads CASKGEAYSVGEQYF. Here the CDR3 DNA reads TGTGCCAGCAAAGGAGAGGCCTACTCGGTAGGGGAGCAGTACTTC.

The chain combines TRBV6-1 with TRBJ2-6; a weak D match, TRBD1 (6 bases). Trimming took off 6 bases at V and 2 bases at J, with 11 bases between the two ends. In germline, CDR1 is MNHNS, CDR2 SASEGT. The CDR3 covers 15 residues. The CDR3 loop reads CASSGNRAGANVLTF. DNA for the CDR3: TGTGCCAGCAGCGGCAACAGGGCTGGGGCCAACGTCCTGACTTTC.

CDR3 nucleotides: TGTGCCAGCACCCTAATCCAGAGCTCCTACAATGAGCAGTTCTTC. Protein sequence: CASTLIQSSYNEQFF. This sequence joins TRBV21-1 and TRBJ2-1. TRBV21-1 counts as a pseudogene. CDR3 length equals 15 residues.

This clone came up a few times. The genes are TRBV30 and TRBJ2-7; no definite D call. V was trimmed by 2 bases and J by 12 bases, leaving 8 bases between them. Germline CDR1 reads GTSNPN; CDR2 reads SVGIG (reference sequence). The CDR3 loop spans 9 amino acids. The chain's CDR3 is CAWSQSRYF. The CDR3 nucleotides are TGTGCCTGGAGTCAGTCTAGGTACTTC.

This clone is a singleton in its sample. V usage is TRBV28 and J usage is TRBJ1-5; D not resolved. The CDR3 contains 13 residues. V was pared by 1 base and J by 4 bases, with 5 bases between. Germline V gene lookup returns CDR1 MDHEN and CDR2 SYDVKM. The CDR3 loop is CASSLFQNQPQHF. CDR3 bases: TGTGCCAGCAGTTTATTCCAAAATCAGCCCCAGCATTTT.

The rearrangement uses TRBV7-6 and TRBJ2-1; tentatively, D is TRBD1 (6 bases). Germline assignment: CDR1 SGHVS and CDR2 FNYEAQ. With 0 bases removed from V and 7 bases from J, the gap between germline ends came to 16 bases. The CDR3 length is 16 residues. CDR3 amino acids: CASSLAHSTRGNEQFF. In DNA, the CDR3 is TGTGCCAGCAGCTTAGCGCACAGTACTAGGGGGAATGAGCAGTTCTTC.

This chain uses TRBV27 with TRBJ2-7, with 8 bases lining up with TRBD2. The germline V gene has CDR1 MNHEY and CDR2 SMNVEV (reference sequence). V lost 3 bases and J lost 0; bases outside the gene matches: 1. This CDR3 is built from 14 residues. The chain's CDR3 is CASSFSGSSYEQYF. The CDR3 coding sequence is TGTGCCAGCAGTTTCAGCGGGAGCTCCTACGAGCAGTACTTC.

The chain recombines TRBV11-2 with TRBJ2-7; D remains ambiguous. Germline assignment: CDR1 SGHAT and CDR2 FQNNGV. The ends were cut back, 0 bases at V and 4 bases at J, with 16 bases in the middle. The CDR3 consists of 16 residues. CDR3 amino acids: CASSLDSPSLGYEQYF. The CDR3 DNA follows: TGTGCCAGCAGCTTAGATAGTCCGAGTTTGGGTTACGAGCAGTACTTC. Variable domain in full (rest from reference TRBV11-2 and TRBJ2-7): EAGVAQSPRYKIIEKRQSVAFWCNPISGHATLYWYQQILGQGPKLLIQFQNNGVVDDSQLPKDRFSAERLKGVDSTLKIQPAKLEDSAVYLCASSLDSPSLGYEQYFGPGTRLTVT.

The chain recombines TRBV19 with TRBJ2-1; 10 bases agree with TRBD2. CDR3 size: 16 residues. Germline V CDR1 and CDR2: LNHDA, SQIVND (reference sequence). V was pared by 5 bases and J by 8 bases, with 12 bases of the junction left unmatched. CDR3 sequence (DNA): TGTGCCAGTAGTCCCCGGGCTAGCGGGAGAGGACATGAGCAGTTCTTC. Protein: CASSPRASGRGHEQFF.

The chain is built from TRBV7-6 and TRBJ1-6; 7 bases align to TRBD1. The CDR3 covers 14 residues. V lost 5 bases to trimming and J lost 7 bases; unmatched junction nucleotides: 5. From germline, CDR1 is SGHVS and CDR2 FNYEAQ. The CDR3 loop reads CASSARQGNSPLHF. The CDR3 nucleotides are TGTGCCAGCAGCGCACGACAGGGAAATTCACCCCTCCACTTT.

V is TRBV4-3 and J is TRBJ1-2; the D is unclear. Per germline, CDR1 LGHNA and CDR2 YSLEER. V gave up 0 bases and J gave up 1 base, with 9 bases separating them. CDR3 length: 15 residues. CDR3 bases: TGCGCCAGCAGCCAAGATATCGCCGATAACTATGGCTACACCTTC. Protein sequence: CASSQDIADNYGYTF.

The rearrangement uses TRBV4-2 and TRBJ2-7; no firm D call. V gave up 0 bases and J gave up 3 bases, with 12 bases separating them. The germline V gene has CDR1 LGHNA and CDR2 YNFKEQ. This CDR3 is built from 15 residues. This CDR3 is CASSQEPHPDYEQYF. In nucleotides, the CDR3 is TGTGCCAGCAGCCAAGAGCCCCACCCAGACTACGAGCAGTACTTC.

This clone was seen once. The chain has TRBV28 and TRBJ1-2, with 8 bases aligning to TRBD1. The CDR3 totals 16 residues. CDR1 is MDHEN, CDR2 SYDVKM, per germline. V was clipped by 0 bases and J by 9 bases; unmatched bases: 12. The CDR3 region is CASSLWGTGADGSYTF. For the CDR3, the DNA is TGTGCCAGCAGTTTATGGGGGACAGGTGCTGATGGAAGCTACACCTTC.